These 7 T cell receptor beta chains were all obtained from the same sample, sequenced in a study of cytomegalovirus exposure and HLA in healthy donors. Generated by immunoSEQ multiplex PCR, the TCRdb table keeps only in-frame clones and is missing some. Of 100,000 to 150,000 clones listed, roughly 93% are singletons. The sample comprised PBMCs. These receptors came from a woman in her late teens or twenties in good health and CMV-seronegative.

The chain carries TRBV6-5 and TRBJ2-3; 7 bases align to TRBD1. This CDR3 comprises 14 residues. V was pared by 6 bases and J by 5 bases, with 8 bases of the junction left unmatched. The germline CDR1 and CDR2 sequences are MNHEY and SVGAGI. CDR3 in amino acids: CASSTTGDGDTQYF. In nucleotides, the CDR3 is TGTGCCAGCAGCACAACAGGGGATGGAGATACGCAGTATTTT.

The rearrangement links TRBV5-6 to TRBJ2-5; perhaps TRBD2 as D (5 bases). V was trimmed by 4 bases and J by 7 bases, leaving 20 bases between them. Germline V gene sequence: CDR1 SGHDT, CDR2 YYEEEE. This CDR3 contains 15 residues. CDR3: CASSLALGGLGTQYF. CDR3 bases: TGTGCCAGCAGCCTGGCACTAGGAGGCTTGGGGACCCAGTACTTC. The complete variable domain, with remaining parts taken from reference TRBV5-6 and TRBJ2-5, reads DAGVTQSPTHLIKTRGQQVTLRCSPKSGHDTVSWYQQALGQGPQFIFQYYEEEERQRGNFPDRFSGHQFPNYSSELNVNALLLGDSALYLCASSLALGGLGTQYFGPGTRLLVL.

V and J are TRBV4-1 and TRBJ2-3; D may be TRBD2 (6 bases). Germline CDR1 and CDR2: MGHRA and YSYEKL. V was cut by 7 bases and J by 0 bases, with 14 bases left in between. The CDR3 runs 15 residues. The CDR3 DNA reads TGCGCCAGCACCGGGACTCTTTCTAGCACAGATACGCAGTATTTT. This encodes CASTGTLSSTDTQYF.

The chain combines TRBV2 with TRBJ2-1, with D uncertain. The V gene lost 4 bases and the J gene lost 3 bases, with 13 bases spanning the gap. The CDR3 runs to 15 residues. Germline CDR1 and CDR2: SNHLY and FYNNEI. The CDR3 DNA reads TGTGCCAGCAGTGGGTGGCGGTCGGACTACAATGAGCAGTTCTTC. Its protein product is CASSGWRSDYNEQFF.

The genes are TRBV2 and TRBJ2-5; maybe TRBD2 (6 bases). Between the trimmed V and J ends, which lost 4 bases and 2 bases, there was a span of 8 bases. The CDR3 length is 13 residues. Germline V CDR1 and CDR2: SNHLY, FYNNEI. DNA of the CDR3: TGTGCCAGCAGTGGGGGGGTGCAAGAGACCCAGTACTTC. Amino acid sequence: CASSGGVQETQYF.

The J gene is TRBJ2-5, the V gene TRBV6-6; 7 bases fit TRBD1. The CDR3 totals 15 residues. J was trimmed by 3 bases and V by 5 bases; bases with no gene match: 9. Germline V gene lookup returns CDR1 MNHNY and CDR2 SVGAGI (reference sequence). As DNA, the CDR3 is TGTGCCAGCAGTAAAACAGGGGCGCGGGAAGAGACCCAGTACTTC. Amino acids: CASSKTGAREETQYF.

This rearrangement joins TRBV2 to TRBJ2-1; D perhaps matches TRBD2 (5 bases). CDR3 length: 13 residues. V was shortened by 6 bases and J by 4 bases, with 10 bases between the two germline ends. CDR1 and CDR2 (germline): SNHLY, FYNNEI. CDR3 coding DNA: TGTGCCAGCAGAGCGGACCTTTACAATGAGCAGTTCTTC. The encoded protein is CASRADLYNEQFF.